Described below is a single T cell receptor (beta chain) sequence and its context. No antigen is known for it. Expressed TCRB transcripts were sequenced because the entire RNA isolate underwent reverse transcription. Generated by immunoSEQ multiplex PCR, the TCRdb table keeps only in-frame clones and is missing some. Seen here are nearly 700,000 clones, roughly an eighth observed once, and the top ten hold less than 0.025%. The sample originates from a study of beta chain features in type 1 diabetes. Study information: Over all samples combined, over 85,000,000 sorted cells were examined. General study points: Within each of all four CD4+ subsets, Type 1 diabetes patients had TCRB CDR3s that were moderately but significantly shorter.

V trimming: 10 bases; J trimming: 6 bases; junction bases outside the gene matches: 12. Germline V gene lookup returns CDR1 SNHLY and CDR2 FYNNEI. This CDR3 is 13 amino acids long. The clonotype was recovered from a man between 18 and 35 years old with type 1 diabetes. The chain couples TRBV2 to TRBJ2-7; 7 positions match TRBD1. Material: naive CD4+ T cells from blood. CDR3 protein: CATTTGIYSEQYF. The CDR3 region has the DNA TGTGCCACGACGACAGGGATATATAGCGAGCAGTACTTC.